A selection of T cell receptor beta chains follows, all from one sample in a study of beta chain features in type 1 diabetes. Measured with immunoSEQ multiplex PCR; TCRdb has only the in-frame clones, and not every one. The repertoire holds 250,000 to 350,000 clones, with over 14% as singletons. Sequences were obtained from naive CD4+ T cells from blood. Receptors originate from a man aged 18 to 30 with type 1 diabetes. The CDR3 runs from the conserved cysteine through the conserved F or W. The D gene is left open where the match is weak. The size field is filled for only some rows; it gives once, few, many or a size class.

j_call v_call clone_size d_call cdr3_aa cdr3_nt
TRBJ2-7 TRBV19 NA TRBD1 CASSVPGQGYEQYF TGTGCCAGTAGTGTTCCGGGACAGGGCTACGAGCAGTACTTC
TRBJ2-1 TRBV11-2 NA TRBD2 CASSLVGGGVYNEQFF TGTGCCAGCAGCTTAGTGGGGGGAGGGGTTTACAATGAGCAGTTCTTC
TRBJ1-2 TRBV29-1 NA NA CSVEERVGYTF TGCAGCGTTGAAGAGAGGGTCGGCTACACCTTC
TRBJ1-5 TRBV11-2 NA NA CASSSREPDQPQHF TGTGCCAGCAGCTCCCGAGAACCCGATCAGCCCCAGCATTTT
TRBJ2-1 TRBV2 NA TRBD2 CAGMGGASYNEQFF TGTGCCGGGATGGGAGGGGCGTCCTACAATGAGCAGTTCTTC
TRBJ1-1 TRBV7-6 NA NA CASSTDTGNTEAFF TGTGCCAGCAGCACAGATACAGGGAACACTGAAGCTTTCTTT
TRBJ2-1 TRBV15 few TRBD1 CATSFGQGGSYNEQFF TGTGCCACCAGCTTCGGACAGGGTGGGTCCTACAATGAGCAGTTCTTC
TRBJ2-7 TRBV30 few NA CAWSLRGYEQYF TGTGCCTGGAGTTTACGGGGGTACGAGCAGTACTTC
TRBJ2-1 TRBV9 NA NA CASSVFGSGTQYNEQFF TGTGCCAGCAGCGTTTTCGGTTCCGGGACTCAATACAATGAGCAGTTCTTC
TRBJ2-2 TRBV7-6 NA TRBD1 CASSSRTGIIGELFF TGTGCCAGCAGCTCGAGGACAGGGATTATCGGGGAGCTGTTTTTT
TRBJ2-3 TRBV9 few TRBD2 CASSSGTSGNTDTQYF TGTGCCAGCAGCTCCGGGACTAGCGGCAACACAGATACGCAGTATTTT
TRBJ1-2 TRBV9 few TRBD1 CASSNGQAINYGYTF TGTGCCAGCAGTAACGGACAGGCCATTAACTATGGCTACACCTTC
TRBJ1-1 TRBV7-9 NA NA CASSLKNRENTEAFF TGTGCCAGCAGCTTAAAAAACAGGGAGAACACTGAAGCTTTCTTT
TRBJ2-2 TRBV5-4 NA TRBD2 CASSPGGAGTGELFF TGTGCCAGCAGCCCGGGGGGGGCCGGCACCGGGGAGCTGTTTTTT
TRBJ1-2 TRBV18 few TRBD1 CASSLGTGPNYGYTF TGTGCCAGCTCACTTGGGACAGGCCCTAACTATGGCTACACCTTC
TRBJ1-3 TRBV18 NA NA CASSPQGLIDSGNTIYF TGTGCCAGCTCACCACAGGGACTGATAGACTCTGGAAACACCATATATTTT
TRBJ2-1 TRBV27 NA TRBD1 CASSLGSGGPYNEQFF TGTGCCAGCAGTTTAGGTTCAGGGGGCCCCTACAATGAGCAGTTCTTC
TRBJ1-1 TRBV6-6 few NA CASSPDRRNTEAFF TGTGCCAGCAGTCCCGACAGGCGTAACACTGAAGCTTTCTTT
TRBJ2-7 TRBV2 once NA CASSEGLMLSYEQYF TGTGCCAGCAGTGAGGGACTCATGCTCTCCTACGAGCAGTACTTC
TRBJ2-1 TRBV29-1 NA NA CSVEEGKGGSYNEQFF TGCAGCGTTGAAGAGGGAAAAGGGGGTTCCTACAATGAGCAGTTCTTC
TRBJ1-2 TRBV28 NA TRBD1 CASRRGQGDGYTF TGTGCCAGCAGGCGGGGACAGGGAGATGGCTACACCTTC
TRBJ2-1 TRBV18 many NA CASSPRDEQFF TGTGCCAGCTCACCACGAGATGAGCAGTTCTTC
TRBJ1-6 TRBV7-2 few NA CASSLGGGLVYSPLHF TGTGCCAGCAGCTTAGGCGGGGGGCTAGTCTATTCACCCCTCCACTTT
TRBJ2-5 TRBV7-2 few NA CASSLVVAQWETQYF TGTGCCAGCAGCTTAGTGGTAGCGCAATGGGAGACCCAGTACTTC
TRBJ2-5 TRBV7-7 NA TRBD1 CASSLGGQGARETQYF TGTGCCAGCAGCTTAGGGGGACAGGGGGCGCGCGAGACCCAGTACTTC
TRBJ2-7 TRBV18 NA NA CASSPGLIYEQYF TGTGCCAGCTCGCCGGGACTTATCTACGAGCAGTACTTC
TRBJ1-4 TRBV10-3 few NA CAISEHENEKLFF TGTGCCATCAGTGAGCACGAGAATGAAAAACTGTTTTTT
TRBJ2-1 TRBV7-9 NA TRBD2 CASSLLISGSTYNEQFF TGTGCCAGCAGCTTATTGATTAGCGGGAGCACCTACAATGAGCAGTTCTTC
TRBJ2-1 TRBV30 few NA CAWSPLLREQFF TGTGCCTGGAGCCCCCTGTTGCGGGAGCAGTTCTTC
TRBJ1-2 TRBV18 NA NA CASSPQGGGHGYTF TGTGCCAGCTCACCACAGGGAGGGGGACATGGCTACACCTTC
TRBJ1-1 TRBV19 few NA CASSLSQAEAFF TGTGCCAGTAGTCTTTCGCAGGCTGAAGCTTTCTTT
TRBJ2-7 TRBV2 once NA CASTGGGPRGGEQYF TGTGCCAGCACCGGAGGGGGCCCAAGAGGGGGCGAGCAGTACTTC
TRBJ2-7 TRBV7-9 NA NA CASSLALRSHEQYF TGTGCCAGCAGCTTAGCTTTGAGGAGTCACGAGCAGTACTTC
TRBJ2-1 TRBV15 NA TRBD2 CATSRDIAGGRAEQFF TGTGCCACCAGCAGAGATATAGCGGGAGGGCGCGCTGAGCAGTTCTTC
TRBJ2-1 TRBV20-1 few NA CSASERDEQFF TGCAGTGCTAGTGAGCGAGATGAGCAGTTCTTC
TRBJ1-4 TRBV2 NA NA CASGAGREKLFF TGTGCCAGCGGCGCAGGGAGGGAAAAACTGTTTTTT
TRBJ1-2 TRBV7-8 few TRBD1 CASSLRTGGGYGYTF TGTGCCAGCAGCTTGAGGACAGGGGGAGGCTATGGCTACACCTTC
TRBJ2-1 TRBV29-1 few TRBD2 CSVAFWRESSYNEQFF TGCAGCGTAGCGTTCTGGCGGGAGAGCTCCTACAATGAGCAGTTCTTC
TRBJ1-6 TRBV27 few TRBD1 CASSPSRGQAPLHF TGTGCCAGCAGTCCCTCGAGGGGGCAAGCACCCCTCCACTTT
TRBJ2-1 TRBV2 NA TRBD1 CASSADRAATNEQFF TGTGCCAGCAGTGCTGACAGGGCCGCCACGAATGAGCAGTTCTTC
TRBJ2-3 TRBV4-2 NA TRBD2 CASSQEGGLTSGEVDTQYF TGTGCCAGCAGCCAAGAGGGGGGATTGACTAGCGGAGAGGTGGATACGCAGTATTTT
TRBJ1-1 TRBV2 NA NA CASSDRATEAFF TGTGCCAGCAGTGACAGGGCCACTGAAGCTTTCTTT